The 15 T cell receptor beta chains in this list originate from one sample, sequenced in a study of blood T cell repertoires in COVID-19. The assay was immunoSEQ multiplex PCR, and TCRdb's table has in-frame clones only and misses some. The sample shows about 300,000 clones, over 75% of them seen only once. The source material was peripheral blood. Receptors originate from a man between 18 and 35 years old with active or convalescent COVID-19.

J is TRBJ2-4 and V is TRBV7-9, with TRBD2 identical over 10 bases. There are 18 residues in the CDR3. The trim removed 3 bases at V and 0 bases at J, leaving 8 bases unmatched. The V gene's germline CDR1 is SEHNR and CDR2 FQNEAQ (reference sequence). The CDR3 region is CASSFGAGGKIAKNIQYF. CDR3 DNA: TGTGCCAGCAGCTTCGGAGCGGGGGGGAAAATAGCCAAAAACATTCAGTACTTC.

V and J are TRBV12-3 or TRBV12-4 and TRBJ1-5; 8 nucleotides align to TRBD1. The CDR3 has 12 amino acids. The V gene end was trimmed by 6 bases and the J gene end by 7 bases; junction bases not matched to a gene: 2. This chain's CDR3 is CASSGDRQPQHF. The CDR3 bases are TGTGCCAGCAGCGGGGACAGGCAGCCCCAGCATTTT.

This clone came up once. The gene calls are TRBV7-6 and TRBJ1-5; tentatively, D is TRBD1 (5 bases). Germline V lookup: CDR1 SGHVS, CDR2 FNYEAQ. The CDR3 runs to 15 residues. The ends were cut back, 1 base at V and 0 bases at J, with 7 bases in the middle. The CDR3 region has the DNA TGTGCCAGCAGCTTAGAAGGGGATAGCAATCAGCCCCAGCATTTT. This codes for CASSLEGDSNQPQHF.

This chain links TRBV7-2 with TRBJ2-2; D is uncertain. Germline lookup yields CDR1 SGHTA and CDR2 FQGNSA. The CDR3 spans 15 residues. Deletions cut 3 bases from V and 4 bases from J, with 12 bases between. CDR3 protein: CASSLISRPTGELFF. CDR3 in DNA: TGTGCCAGCAGCTTGATTTCGCGGCCCACCGGGGAGCTGTTTTTT.

The V call is TRBV21-1, the J call TRBJ2-5; no DNA check was done on the table's D call, TRBD2. TRBV21-1 is a documented pseudogene. The CDR3 consists of 15 residues. CDR3 sequence: CASSKVNTIAETQYF. DNA of the CDR3: TGTGCCAGCAGCAAAGTAAATACGATAGCAGAGACCCAGTACTTC.

This chain joins TRBV4-3 and TRBJ1-2; D possibly corresponds to TRBD1 (5 bases). The CDR3 length is 16 residues. Trimming removed 0 bases at V and 5 bases at J, with 16 bases between. The V gene's germline CDR1 is LGHNA and CDR2 YSLEER. The CDR3 DNA reads as TGCGCCAGCAGCCAAGATCCCCAGGGAGGAGGGTATGGCTACACCTTC. Translating it yields CASSQDPQGGGYGYTF.

The chain employs TRBV10-2 and TRBJ1-4, with 7 bases matching TRBD1. Germline V lookup: CDR1 WSHSY, CDR2 SAAADI. The CDR3 is 16 amino acids. With V trimmed by 5 bases and J by 8 bases, 14 bases remained unmatched. This CDR3 is CASSRDSWAAREKLFF. The CDR3 nucleotides read TGCGCCAGCAGTCGGGACAGTTGGGCCGCGAGGGAAAAACTGTTTTTT.

The chain joins TRBV13 to TRBJ1-1; the D gene is possibly TRBD1 (5 bases). Per the germline V gene, CDR1 is PRHDT and CDR2 is FYEKMQ (reference sequence). The V end was cut by 5 bases, the J end by 6 bases, with 10 bases between. The CDR3 sequence is 12 residues long. The CDR3 coding sequence is TGTGCCAGCAGCCCTGGGGGGTCTGAAGCTTTCTTT. It translates to CASSPGGSEAFF.

The V gene is TRBV4-1, the J gene TRBJ2-5; possibly TRBD1 for D (6 bases). Germline V gene lookup returns CDR1 MGHRA and CDR2 YSYEKL. The CDR3 totals 15 residues. Trimming cost V 4 bases and J 4 bases, with 16 bases left between them. CDR3 DNA sequence: TGCGCCAGCAGCCCTCAAGGGGGTCGTGGAGAGACCCAGTACTTC. Translating gives CASSPQGGRGETQYF.

The rearrangement uses TRBV25-1 and TRBJ1-4; 7 bases are shared with TRBD1. Germline CDR1 MGHDK, CDR2 SYGVNS. V lost 7 bases and J lost 8; bases outside the gene matches: 10. This CDR3 comprises 14 residues. The CDR3 coding sequence is TGTGCCAGCACTTCGACAGGGATGCACGAAAAACTGTTTTTT. Protein sequence: CASTSTGMHEKLFF.

The chain joins TRBV9 to TRBJ2-6, with D possibly TRBD1 on 6 matching bases. The CDR3 runs 15 residues. Germline CDR1 is SGDLS and CDR2 is YYNGEE. Trimming stripped 4 bases from V and 2 bases from J, with 10 bases between. Here the CDR3 reads CASSYRDTGANVLTF. CDR3 DNA sequence: TGTGCCAGCAGCTACAGGGATACTGGGGCCAACGTCCTGACTTTC.

This clone was found once. This rearrangement joins TRBV2 to TRBJ1-4; maybe TRBD1 (6 bases). This CDR3 region has 14 residues. Trimming stripped 6 bases from V and 2 bases from J, with 10 bases between. The germline CDR1 and CDR2 sequences are SNHLY and FYNNEI. CDR3: CASSATGTNEKLFF. CDR3 coding DNA: TGTGCCAGCAGCGCTACAGGGACTAATGAAAAACTGTTTTTT.

The rearrangement links TRBV4-1 to TRBJ1-5, with a possible D match to TRBD1 (5 bases). Looked up from germline, CDR1 is MGHRA and CDR2 is YSYEKL. The CDR3 extends over 14 amino acids. V shed 1 base and J shed 6 bases, with 10 bases lying between them. This CDR3 is CASSQGSGGQPQHF. The CDR3 nucleotides are TGCGCCAGCAGCCAAGGGTCGGGGGGTCAGCCCCAGCATTTT.

V is TRBV6-5 and J is TRBJ2-7; 10 positions agree with TRBD1. Germline CDR1 reads MNHEY; CDR2 reads SVGAGI. There are 15 residues in the CDR3. V lost 11 bases to trimming and J lost 4 bases; unmatched junction nucleotides: 14. The DNA of the CDR3 is TGTGCCGGGGGTCTGTTGACAGGGGGCTTGTACGAGCAGTACTTC. It codes for CAGGLLTGGLYEQYF.

The chain joins TRBV12-3 or TRBV12-4 to TRBJ1-1; 8 nucleotides match TRBD1. This CDR3 region has 13 residues. V lost 6 bases and J lost 3; bases outside the gene matches: 3. The CDR3 nucleotides are TGTGCCAGCAGCACAGGGGGACACACTGAAGCTTTCTTT. This translates into CASSTGGHTEAFF.